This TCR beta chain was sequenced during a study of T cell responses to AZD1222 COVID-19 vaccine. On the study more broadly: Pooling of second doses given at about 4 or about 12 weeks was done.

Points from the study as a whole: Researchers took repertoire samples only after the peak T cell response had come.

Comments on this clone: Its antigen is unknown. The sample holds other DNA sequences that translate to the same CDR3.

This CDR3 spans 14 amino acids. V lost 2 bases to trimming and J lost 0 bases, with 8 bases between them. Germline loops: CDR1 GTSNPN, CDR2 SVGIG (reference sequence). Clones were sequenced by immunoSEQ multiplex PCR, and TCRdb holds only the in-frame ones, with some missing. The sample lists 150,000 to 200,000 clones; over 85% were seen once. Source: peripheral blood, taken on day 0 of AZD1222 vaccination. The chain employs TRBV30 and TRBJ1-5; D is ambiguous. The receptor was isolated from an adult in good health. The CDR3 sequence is CAWSPGYSNQPQHF. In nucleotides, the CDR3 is TGTGCCTGGAGTCCTGGTTATAGCAATCAGCCCCAGCATTTT.